This T cell receptor (beta chain) was profiled in a study of cytomegalovirus exposure and HLA in healthy donors. General study points: Most TCR sequences were uncommon, yet certain public TCRs appeared in many donors.

The CDR3 loop spans 14 amino acids. Germline lookup yields CDR1 SQVTM and CDR2 ANQGSEA. V shed 4 bases and J shed 2 bases, with 13 bases lying between them. As concerns this clone: No antigen is known for it.

With 60 Vbeta and 13 Jbeta primers, the PCR was carried out. Clones were read by immunoSEQ multiplex PCR, and TCRdb kept only the in-frame ones, dropping some. This table holds approximately 92,000 clones, just under 70% found once. The source material was PBMCs. This sequence was found in a man between 45 and 60 years old in good health and CMV-seronegative. The chain combines TRBV29-1 with TRBJ2-3, with D possibly TRBD2 on 6 matching bases. CDR3 sequence (DNA): TGCAGCGTTGCGGGGGAGACCGCCACAGATACGCAGTATTTT. The encoded protein is CSVAGETATDTQYF.